This TCR beta chain was recorded in a study of cytomegalovirus exposure and HLA in healthy donors. Findings of the study overall: A missense DCLRE1C variant was associated with V- and J-gene trimming of TCR beta chains in a later analysis, and an independent cohort replicated the association.

A note on this clone: Its antigen is as yet unknown.

13 Jbeta primers and 60 Vbeta primers were used for the PCR. Clones were sequenced by immunoSEQ multiplex PCR, and TCRdb holds only the in-frame ones, with some missing. The sample shows approximately 150,000 clones, 80% of them seen only once. This CDR3 region has 13 residues. V dropped 0 bases and J dropped 15 bases, with 16 bases sitting between them. Germline CDR1 SGDLS, CDR2 YYNGEE. The sequenced sample was PBMCs. J is TRBJ2-1 and V is TRBV9, with D possibly TRBD2 on 6 matching bases. The sequence derives from a woman aged 25 to 39 in good health and CMV-seronegative. The CDR3 DNA follows: TGTGCCAGCAGCGTAGGCACACGGGACTTATTGTTCTTC. It translates to CASSVGTRDLLFF.